This T cell receptor beta chain was sequenced for a study of T cells expressing NK-cell markers. TCRdb reworked the 5' RACE reads into one entry per CDR3 protein, no DNA. This sample's table has 440,000 or so distinct CDR3 sequences. Per the germline V gene, CDR1 is MRHNA and CDR2 is SNTAGT. The CDR3 contains 15 residues. This TCR came from a woman between 18 and 69 years old in good health. Sequencing input: blood T cells: a sorted CD56 or NKG2C T cell subset, CD4+ or CD8+ T cells, or bulk PBMC T cells (not recorded which). The rearrangement joins TRBV6-4 to TRBJ2-1; the D call from TCRdb, TRBD2, cannot be confirmed without DNA. This chain's CDR3 is CASSTIASSYNEQFF.